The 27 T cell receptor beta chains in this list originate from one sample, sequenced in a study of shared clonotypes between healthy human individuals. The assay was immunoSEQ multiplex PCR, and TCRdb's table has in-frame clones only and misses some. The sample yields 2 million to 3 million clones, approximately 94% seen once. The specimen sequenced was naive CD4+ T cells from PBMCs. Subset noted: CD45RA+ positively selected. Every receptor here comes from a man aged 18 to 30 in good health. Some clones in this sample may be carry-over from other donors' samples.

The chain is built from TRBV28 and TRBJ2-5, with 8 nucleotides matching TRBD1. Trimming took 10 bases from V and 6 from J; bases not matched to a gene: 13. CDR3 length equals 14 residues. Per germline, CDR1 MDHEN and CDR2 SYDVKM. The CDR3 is CATKDWTGSKTQYF. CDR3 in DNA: TGTGCCACCAAGGATTGGACAGGGAGCAAGACCCAGTACTTC. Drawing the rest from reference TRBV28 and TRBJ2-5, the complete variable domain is DVKVTQSSRYLVKRTGEKVFLECVQDMDHENMFWYRQDPGLGLRLIYFSYDVKMKEKGDIPEGYSVSREKKERFSLILESASTNQTSMYLCATKDWTGSKTQYFGPGTRLLVL.

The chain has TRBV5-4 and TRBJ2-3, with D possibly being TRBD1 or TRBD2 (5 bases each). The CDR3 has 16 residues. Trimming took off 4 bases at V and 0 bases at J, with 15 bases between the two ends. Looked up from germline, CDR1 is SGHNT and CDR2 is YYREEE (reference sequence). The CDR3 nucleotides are TGTGCCAGCAGCAGGAAGGGACGGACTAGCACAGATACGCAGTATTTT. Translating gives CASSRKGRTSTDTQYF. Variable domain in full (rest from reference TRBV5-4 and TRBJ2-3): ETGVTQSPTHLIKTRGQQVTLRCSSQSGHNTVSWYQQALGQGPQFIFQYYREEENGRGNFPPRFSGLQFPNYSSELNVNALELDDSALYLCASSRKGRTSTDTQYFGPGTRLTVL.

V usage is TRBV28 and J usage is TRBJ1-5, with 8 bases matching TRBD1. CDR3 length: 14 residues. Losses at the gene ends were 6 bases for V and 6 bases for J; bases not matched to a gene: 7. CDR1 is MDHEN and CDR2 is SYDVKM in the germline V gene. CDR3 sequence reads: CASSLTGVSQPQHF. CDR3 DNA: TGTGCCAGCAGCCTGACAGGGGTTAGTCAGCCCCAGCATTTT.

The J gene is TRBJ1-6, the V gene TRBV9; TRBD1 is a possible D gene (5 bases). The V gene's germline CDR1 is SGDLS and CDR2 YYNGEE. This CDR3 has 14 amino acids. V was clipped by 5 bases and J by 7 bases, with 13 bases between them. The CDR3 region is CASSTGTSNSPLHF. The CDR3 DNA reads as TGTGCCAGCAGTACCGGGACGTCAAATTCACCCCTCCACTTT.

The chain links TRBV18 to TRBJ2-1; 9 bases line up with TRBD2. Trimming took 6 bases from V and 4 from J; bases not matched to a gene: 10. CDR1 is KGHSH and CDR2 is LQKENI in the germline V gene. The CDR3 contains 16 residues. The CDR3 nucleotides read TGTGCCAGCTCGTCACTCTTAGCGGGAGCTTACAATGAGCAGTTCTTC. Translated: CASSSLLAGAYNEQFF.

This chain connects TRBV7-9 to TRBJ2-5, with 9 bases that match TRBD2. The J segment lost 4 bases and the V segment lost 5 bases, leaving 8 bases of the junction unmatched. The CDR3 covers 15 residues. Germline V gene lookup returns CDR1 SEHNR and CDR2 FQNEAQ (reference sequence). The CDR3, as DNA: TGTGCCAGCAGCCCCGGGACTAGCATCAGAGAGACCCAGTACTTC. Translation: CASSPGTSIRETQYF.

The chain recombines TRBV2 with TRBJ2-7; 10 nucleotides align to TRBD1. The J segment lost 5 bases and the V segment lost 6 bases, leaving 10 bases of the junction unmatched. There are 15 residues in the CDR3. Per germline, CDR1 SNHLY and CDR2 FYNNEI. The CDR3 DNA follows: TGTGCCAGCAGCATTTTAGGACAGGGGGGGGACGAGCAGTACTTC. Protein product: CASSILGQGGDEQYF.

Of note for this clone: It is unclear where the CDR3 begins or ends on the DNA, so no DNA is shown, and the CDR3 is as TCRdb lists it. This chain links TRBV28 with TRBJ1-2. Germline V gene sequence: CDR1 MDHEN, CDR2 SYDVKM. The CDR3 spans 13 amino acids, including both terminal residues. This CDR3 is CASSFGPGVGYTF.

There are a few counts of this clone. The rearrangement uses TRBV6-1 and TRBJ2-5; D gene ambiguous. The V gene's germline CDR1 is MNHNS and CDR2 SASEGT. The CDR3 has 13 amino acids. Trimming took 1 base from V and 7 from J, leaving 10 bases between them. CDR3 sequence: CASSEVSLGTQYF. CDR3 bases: TGTGCCAGCAGTGAAGTCTCCCTCGGGACCCAGTACTTC.

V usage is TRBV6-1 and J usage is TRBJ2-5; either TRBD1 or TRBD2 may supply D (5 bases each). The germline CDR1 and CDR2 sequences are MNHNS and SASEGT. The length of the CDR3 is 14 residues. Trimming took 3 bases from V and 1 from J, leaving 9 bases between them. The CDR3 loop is CASSDRDGQETQYF. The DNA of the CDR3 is TGTGCCAGCAGTGATCGGGACGGCCAAGAGACCCAGTACTTC.

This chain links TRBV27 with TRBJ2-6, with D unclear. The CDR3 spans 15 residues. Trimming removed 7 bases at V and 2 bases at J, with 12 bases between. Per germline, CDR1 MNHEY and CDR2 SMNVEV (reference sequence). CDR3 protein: CASTPIGTGANVLTF. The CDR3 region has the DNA TGTGCCAGCACCCCTATCGGTACTGGGGCCAACGTCCTGACTTTC.

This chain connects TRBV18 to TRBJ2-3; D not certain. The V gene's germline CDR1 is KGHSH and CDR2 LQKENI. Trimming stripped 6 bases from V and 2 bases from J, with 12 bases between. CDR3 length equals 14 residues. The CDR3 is CASSPESYTDTQYF. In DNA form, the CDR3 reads TGTGCCAGCTCCCCCGAGAGCTACACAGATACGCAGTATTTT.

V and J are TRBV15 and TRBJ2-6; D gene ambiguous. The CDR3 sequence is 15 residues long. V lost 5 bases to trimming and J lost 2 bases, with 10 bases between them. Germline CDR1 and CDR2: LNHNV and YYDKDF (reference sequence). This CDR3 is CATSGQRAGANVLTF. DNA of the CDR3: TGTGCCACCAGCGGTCAACGGGCTGGGGCCAACGTCCTGACTTTC.

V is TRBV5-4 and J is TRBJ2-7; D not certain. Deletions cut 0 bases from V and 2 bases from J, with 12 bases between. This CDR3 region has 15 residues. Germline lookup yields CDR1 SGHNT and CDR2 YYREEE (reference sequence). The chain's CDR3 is CASSLAGAETYEQYF. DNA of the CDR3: TGTGCCAGCAGCTTGGCAGGCGCGGAAACCTACGAGCAGTACTTC.

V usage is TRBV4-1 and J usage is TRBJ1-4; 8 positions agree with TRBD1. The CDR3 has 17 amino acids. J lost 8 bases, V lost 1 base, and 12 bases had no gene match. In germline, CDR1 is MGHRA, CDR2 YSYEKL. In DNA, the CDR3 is TGCGCCAGCAGCCAAGTCGTTCGTCAGGGGGCAAGAGAAAAACTGTTTTTT. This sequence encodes CASSQVVRQGAREKLFF.

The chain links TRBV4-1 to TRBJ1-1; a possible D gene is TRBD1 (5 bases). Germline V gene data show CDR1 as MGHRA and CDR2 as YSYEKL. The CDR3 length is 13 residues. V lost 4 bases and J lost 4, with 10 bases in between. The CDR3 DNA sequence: TGCGCCAGCAGCCGCGCAGGGCCCACTGAAGCTTTCTTT. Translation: CASSRAGPTEAFF.

CDR3: CASSLTSSGPVADEQFF. CDR3 nucleotides: TGTGCCAGCAGCCTCACCTCTAGCGGGCCAGTGGCGGATGAGCAGTTCTTC. This rearrangement joins TRBV25-1 to TRBJ2-1; 8 bases are a match to TRBD2. Germline values: CDR1 MGHDK, CDR2 SYGVNS. This CDR3 region has 17 residues. V shed 6 bases and J 8 bases; nucleotides not matched to a gene: 18. Full variable domain (remainder filled in from reference TRBV25-1 and TRBJ2-1): EADIYQTPRYLVIGTGKKITLECSQTMGHDKMYWYQQDPGMELHLIHYSYGVNSTEKGDLSSESTVSRIRTEHFPLTLESARPSHTSQYLCASSLTSSGPVADEQFFGPGTRLTVL.

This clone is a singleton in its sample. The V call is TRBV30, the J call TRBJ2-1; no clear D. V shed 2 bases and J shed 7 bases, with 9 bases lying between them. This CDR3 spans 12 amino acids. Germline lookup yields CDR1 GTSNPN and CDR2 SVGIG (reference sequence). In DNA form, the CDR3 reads TGTGCCTGGAGTTCGCAAGGGAATGAGCAGTTCTTC. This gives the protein CAWSSQGNEQFF. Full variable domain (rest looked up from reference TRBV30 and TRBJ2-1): SQTIHQWPATLVQPVGSPLSLECTVEGTSNPNLYWYRQAAGRGLQLLFYSVGIGQISSEVPQNLSASRPQDRQFILSSKKLLLSDSGFYLCAWSSQGNEQFFGPGTRLTVL.

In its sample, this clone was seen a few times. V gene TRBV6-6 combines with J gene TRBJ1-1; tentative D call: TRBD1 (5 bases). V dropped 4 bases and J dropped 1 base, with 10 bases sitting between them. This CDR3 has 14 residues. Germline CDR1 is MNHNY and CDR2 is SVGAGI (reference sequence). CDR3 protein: CASSSDGTNTEAFF. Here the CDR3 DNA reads TGTGCCAGCAGTTCGGACGGGACGAACACTGAAGCTTTCTTT.

The CDR3 spells CASSSVSSGQETQYF. The DNA for the CDR3 is TGTGCCAGCAGTTCGGTTTCTAGCGGCCAAGAGACCCAGTACTTC. The genes are TRBV28 and TRBJ2-5; 7 bases are a match to TRBD2. Germline V CDR1 and CDR2: MDHEN, SYDVKM. This CDR3 region has 15 residues. After removal of 4 bases from V and 1 base from J, the junction contained 6 bases not matched to a gene.

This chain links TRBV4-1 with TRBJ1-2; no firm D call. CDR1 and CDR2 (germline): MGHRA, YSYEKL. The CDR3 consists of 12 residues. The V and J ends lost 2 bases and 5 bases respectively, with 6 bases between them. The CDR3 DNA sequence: TGCGCCAGCAGCCAATCTGGGTATGGCTACACCTTC. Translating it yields CASSQSGYGYTF.

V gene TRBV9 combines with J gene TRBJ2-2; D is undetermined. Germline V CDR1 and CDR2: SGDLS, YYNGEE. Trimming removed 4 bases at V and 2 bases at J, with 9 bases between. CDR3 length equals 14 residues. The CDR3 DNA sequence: TGTGCCAGCAGCTCGCGACACAACACCGGGGAGCTGTTTTTT. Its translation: CASSSRHNTGELFF.

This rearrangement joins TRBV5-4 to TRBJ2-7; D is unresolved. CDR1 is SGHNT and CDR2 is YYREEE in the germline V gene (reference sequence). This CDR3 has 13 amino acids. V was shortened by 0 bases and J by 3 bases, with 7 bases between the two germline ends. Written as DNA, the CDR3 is TGTGCCAGCAGCTTGGAGGTTATCTACGAGCAGTACTTC. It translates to CASSLEVIYEQYF.

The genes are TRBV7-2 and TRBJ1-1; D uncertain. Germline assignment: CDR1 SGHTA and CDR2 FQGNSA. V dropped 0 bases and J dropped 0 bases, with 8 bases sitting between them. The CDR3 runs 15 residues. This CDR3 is CASSLAGNMNTEAFF. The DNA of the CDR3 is TGTGCCAGCAGCTTAGCAGGGAACATGAACACTGAAGCTTTCTTT.

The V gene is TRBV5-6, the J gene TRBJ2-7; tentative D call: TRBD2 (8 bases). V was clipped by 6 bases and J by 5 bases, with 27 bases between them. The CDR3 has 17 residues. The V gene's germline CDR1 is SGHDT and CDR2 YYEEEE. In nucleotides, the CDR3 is TGTGCCAGCAAAAGGACAGGCGTGGACGGGAGGGCCGACGAGCAGTACTTC. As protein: CASKRTGVDGRADEQYF.

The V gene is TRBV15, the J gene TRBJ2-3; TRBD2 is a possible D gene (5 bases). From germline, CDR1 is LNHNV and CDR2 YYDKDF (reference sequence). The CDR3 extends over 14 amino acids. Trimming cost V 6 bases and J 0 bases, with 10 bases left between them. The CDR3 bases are TGTGCCACCAGAGTAGCGTATAGCACAGATACGCAGTATTTT. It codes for CATRVAYSTDTQYF.

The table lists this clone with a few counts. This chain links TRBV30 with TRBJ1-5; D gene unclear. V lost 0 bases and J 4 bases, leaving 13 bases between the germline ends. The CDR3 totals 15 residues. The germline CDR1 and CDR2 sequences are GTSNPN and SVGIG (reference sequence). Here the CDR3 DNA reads TGTGCCTGGAGTGTACCACCGTATGGGAATCAGCCCCAGCATTTT. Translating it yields CAWSVPPYGNQPQHF.